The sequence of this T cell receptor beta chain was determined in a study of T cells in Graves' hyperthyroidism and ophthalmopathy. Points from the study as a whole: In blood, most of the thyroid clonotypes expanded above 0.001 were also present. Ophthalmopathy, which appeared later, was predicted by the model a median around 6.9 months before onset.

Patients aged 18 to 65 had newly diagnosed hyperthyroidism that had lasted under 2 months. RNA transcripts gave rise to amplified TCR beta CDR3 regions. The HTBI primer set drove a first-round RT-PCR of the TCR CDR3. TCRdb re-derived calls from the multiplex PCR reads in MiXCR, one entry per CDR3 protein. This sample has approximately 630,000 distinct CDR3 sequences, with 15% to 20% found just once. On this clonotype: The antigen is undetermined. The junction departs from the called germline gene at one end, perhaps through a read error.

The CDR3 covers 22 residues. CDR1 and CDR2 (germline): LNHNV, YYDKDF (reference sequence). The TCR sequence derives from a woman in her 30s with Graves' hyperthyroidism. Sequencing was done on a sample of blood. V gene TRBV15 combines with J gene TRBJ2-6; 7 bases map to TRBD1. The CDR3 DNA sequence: TGTGCCACCAGCGGAGAAGCTACCGGGACAGCCGTACAACACTCTGGGGCCAACGTCCTGACTTTC. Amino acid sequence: CATSGEATGTAVQHSGANVLTF.